This record looks at one T cell receptor (beta chain) sequence and its context. The antigen remains undetermined. Quantitative 5'-RACE with molecular barcodes generated TCR beta libraries. Each CDR3 protein gets one entry after TCRdb re-called the 5' RACE reads with MiXCR. The repertoire has around 340,000 distinct CDR3 sequences, roughly 20% of them found once; the top ten carry about 12%. The J segment lost 8 bases and the V segment lost 5 bases, leaving 7 bases of the junction unmatched. There are 15 residues in the CDR3. Per germline, CDR1 SGHAT and CDR2 FQNNGV. This record belongs to a study of CD8 T cells in ankylosing spondylitis. Study results and limitations: The study looked at matched synovial fluid samples from ankylosing spondylitis patients. Disease-linked clones were reported to be significantly enriched there. Blood from ankylosing spondylitis patients appeared to carry a characteristic roughly eight-variant TCR beta motif. Those disease-linked clones were CD8+; they were also relatively rare in peripheral blood.

The source material was blood, either unsorted or a sorted T cell fraction (not recorded which). V is TRBV11-2 and J is TRBJ2-1; 12 bases line up with TRBD2. This sequence originates from a male donor with ankylosing spondylitis or in good health (not recorded which). This CDR3 reads CASSLTSGGVDEQFF. For the CDR3, the DNA is TGTGCCAGCAGCCTGACTAGCGGGGGTGTGGATGAGCAGTTCTTC.